These T cell receptor beta chains were read from a single sample in a study of cytomegalovirus exposure and HLA in healthy donors. Clones were read by immunoSEQ multiplex PCR, and TCRdb kept only the in-frame ones, dropping some. The data show 150,000 to 200,000 clones, roughly 79% seen once. Sample: PBMCs. All receptors derive from a woman in her 40s in good health and CMV-seropositive. Each CDR3 is given with its conserved first and last residue. Not all rows give a size; the values are once, few, many and, for expanded clones, a class.

CDR3 protein	V gene	J gene	clone size
CASSRDRGNQPQHF	TRBV6-6	TRBJ1-5	-
CASSFKTPGGNQPQHF	TRBV6-5	TRBJ1-5	-
CASSERDSYNSPLHF	TRBV6-1	TRBJ1-6	few
CASSVGGGAEAFF	TRBV9	TRBJ1-1	-
CASSLPGATNEKLFF	TRBV5-4	TRBJ1-4	-
CASSLDSLSGAIGLFF	TRBV7-9	TRBJ1-4	few
CASSPTLGGGRGTEAFF	TRBV18	TRBJ1-1	-
CASSSSGGGNYEQYF	TRBV18	TRBJ2-7	once
CASSRGQPNTEAFF	TRBV7-8	TRBJ1-1	-
CASSMSLDTQYF	TRBV19	TRBJ2-3	-
CASSLGVGSGEETQYF	TRBV9	TRBJ2-5	-
CASRAQTGSRGSQHF	TRBV2	TRBJ1-5	once
CASSFDRGLSDTQYF	TRBV5-4	TRBJ2-3	-
CASSLVPSGPDTQYF	TRBV7-9	TRBJ2-3	-
CASSSLLNGEKLFF	TRBV11-2	TRBJ1-4	-
CASSIGGDNSPLHF	TRBV6-4	TRBJ1-6	-
CASSYSAGLSGDEQYF	TRBV6-5	TRBJ2-7	-
CASHSQGNTEAFF	TRBV6-6	TRBJ1-1	few